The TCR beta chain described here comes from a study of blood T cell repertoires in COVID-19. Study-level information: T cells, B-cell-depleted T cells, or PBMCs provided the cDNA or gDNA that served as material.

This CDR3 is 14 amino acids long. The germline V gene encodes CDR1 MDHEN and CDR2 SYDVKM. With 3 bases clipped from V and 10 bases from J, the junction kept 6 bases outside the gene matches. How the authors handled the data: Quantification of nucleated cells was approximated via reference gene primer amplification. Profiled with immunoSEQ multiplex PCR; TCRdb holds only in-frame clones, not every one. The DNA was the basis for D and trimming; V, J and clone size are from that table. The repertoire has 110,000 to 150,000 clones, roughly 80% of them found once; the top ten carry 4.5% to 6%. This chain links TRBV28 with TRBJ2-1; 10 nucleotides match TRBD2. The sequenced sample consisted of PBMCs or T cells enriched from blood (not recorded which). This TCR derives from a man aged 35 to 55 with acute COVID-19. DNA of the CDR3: TGTGCCAGCAGTTTTGCTAGCGGGAGATTCGAGCAGTTCTTC. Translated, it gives CASSFASGRFEQFF.